This TCR beta chain was sequenced for a study of beta chain features in type 1 diabetes. General study findings and limits: A moderate, significant TCRB CDR3 shortening appeared in type 1 diabetes across four CD4+ subsets.

Comment on this clone: Its antigen is undetermined.

The CDR3 covers 15 residues. The germline V gene encodes CDR1 SGDLS and CDR2 YYNGEE. Between the trimmed V and J ends, which lost 0 bases and 7 bases, there was a span of 16 bases. The isolated RNA, all of it, was reverse transcribed, so expressed TCRB transcripts were what got sequenced. Profiled with immunoSEQ multiplex PCR; TCRdb holds only in-frame clones, not every one. The table shows 300,000 to 400,000 clones, with about 13% occurring only once. This chain joins TRBV9 and TRBJ1-2; D gene ambiguous. Source material: naive CD4+ T cells from blood. The receptor's source is a woman under 30 with type 1 diabetes. The CDR3 sequence is CASSVEAGWVGGYTF. The CDR3 DNA follows: TGTGCCAGCAGCGTAGAGGCAGGTTGGGTGGGTGGCTACACCTTC.